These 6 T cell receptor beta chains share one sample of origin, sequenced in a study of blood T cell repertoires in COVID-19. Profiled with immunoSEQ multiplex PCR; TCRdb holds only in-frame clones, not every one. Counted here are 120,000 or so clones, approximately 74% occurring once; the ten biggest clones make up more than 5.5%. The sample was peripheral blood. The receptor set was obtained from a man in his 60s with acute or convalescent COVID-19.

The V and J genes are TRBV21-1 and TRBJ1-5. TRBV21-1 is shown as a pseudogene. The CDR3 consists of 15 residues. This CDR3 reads CASSNSRTANQPQHF. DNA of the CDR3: TGTGCCAGCAGCAATTCGAGGACTGCTAATCAGCCCCAGCATTTT.

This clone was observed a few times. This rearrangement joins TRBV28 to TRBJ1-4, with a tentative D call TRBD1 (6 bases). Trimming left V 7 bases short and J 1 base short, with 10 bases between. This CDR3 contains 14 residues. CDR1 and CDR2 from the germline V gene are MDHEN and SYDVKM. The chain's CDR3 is CASTLGGTNEKLFF. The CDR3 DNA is TGTGCCAGCACATTAGGGGGAACTAATGAAAAACTGTTTTTT.

The CDR3 loop reads CASSLVKTGSGVGTEAFF. CDR3 nucleotides: TGCGCCAGCAGCTTAGTAAAGACAGGATCGGGCGTGGGCACTGAAGCTTTCTTT. The J gene is TRBJ1-1, the V gene TRBV5-1; D might be TRBD1 (6 bases). Germline V gene lookup returns CDR1 SGHRS and CDR2 YFSETQ. There are 18 residues in the CDR3. Trimming left V 2 bases short and J 4 bases short, with 24 bases between.

The CDR3 here is CASSLVLAGDNTQYF. The DNA for the CDR3 is TGTGCCAGCAGCTTAGTACTAGCGGGAGATAACACGCAGTATTTT. The V call is TRBV11-3, the J call TRBJ2-3, with TRBD2 matching over 11 bases. This CDR3 is built from 15 residues. Germline CDR1 and CDR2: SGHNT and YENEEA. Trimming at V came to 1 base and at J to 9 bases, leaving 6 bases not matched to a gene.

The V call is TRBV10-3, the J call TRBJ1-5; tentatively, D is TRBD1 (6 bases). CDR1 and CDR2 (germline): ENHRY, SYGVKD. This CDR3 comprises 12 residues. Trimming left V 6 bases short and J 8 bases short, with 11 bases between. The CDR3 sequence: CAIRQGVEPQHF. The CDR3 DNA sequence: TGTGCCATCAGACAGGGTGTAGAGCCCCAGCATTTT.

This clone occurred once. Written as DNA, the CDR3 is TGCGCCAGCAGTGACCCGGTCGTTGAAGCTTTCTTT. Residues: CASSDPVVEAFF. This sequence joins TRBV10-2 and TRBJ1-1; no clear D gene. Germline lookup yields CDR1 WSHSY and CDR2 SAAADI. The CDR3 has 12 residues. V was trimmed by 3 bases and J by 7 bases, leaving 9 bases between them.